This T cell receptor beta chain stems from a study of T-cell memory formation after mild COVID-19. TCRdb reanalysed the 5' RACE reads using MiXCR and keeps one entry per CDR3 protein. The sample records approximately 400,000 distinct CDR3 sequences, approximately 24% being singletons. The sequencing input was PBMCs or a T cell subset sorted from them (not recorded which). This receptor was obtained from an adult woman who had mild COVID-19 (a few samples of this study predate the infection). Cell type and time point are not known.

Here the CDR3 reads CASSPQVARPAYEQYF. CDR3 in DNA: TGTGCCAGCAGCCCGCAGGTTGCCAGGCCCGCCTACGAGCAGTACTTC. This rearrangement joins TRBV5-5 to TRBJ2-7; no firm D call. This CDR3 spans 16 amino acids. Germline CDR1 reads SGHKS; CDR2 reads YYEKEE (reference sequence). The germline V and J ends were trimmed by 4 bases and 2 bases, with 19 bases remaining between them.